Listed here is a single TCR beta chain. This clone's antigen is unknown. No base quality values were provided; no much bigger clone lies one nucleotide off. V was cut back by 3 bases and J by 4 bases, leaving a gap of 9 bases between them. Spanning cysteine to phenylalanine, the CDR3 consists of 13 amino acids. The sequence is cut down to CDR3 DNA, 39 bases in frame from base 1. The germline V gene encodes CDR1 SGDLS and CDR2 YYNGEE. Sample treatment or condition, as interpreted from the label and publication: over 15 received Ad26.COV2.S at low or high dose, single or two shots; several received placebo; per-sample allocation not given. For vaccine and placebo recipients, repertoires were sequenced using samples collected on day 63 after the first injection. In Cohort 1b, around 25 adults aged 18-55 years were enrolled at a single site in Boston, USA, between 29 July and 7 August 2020. As a vaccine, Ad26.COV2.S was a replication-incompetent adenovirus type 26 vector that expressed a prefusion-stabilized SARS-CoV-2 spike protein derived from the original Wuhan strain.

This sample was taken from a study of Ad26.COV2.S vaccination and SARS-CoV-2 variants (TCRdb year 2021). About the full investigation: Vaccine-arm donors came from COV1001, a multicentre, randomized, double-blind, placebo-controlled phase I-IIa trial of Ad26.COV2.S in healthy adults. Throughout the experiments and outcome assessment, investigators stayed blinded to trial group allocation. The specificity and breadth of SARS-CoV-2-reactive T cell receptors after Ad26.COV2.S vaccination were assessed by TCRbeta repertoire sequencing. A total of about 30 samples were included in the TCR-sequenced set, comprising 19 Ad26.COV2.S vaccine recipients, 5 placebo recipients and 8 SARS-CoV-2 convalescent individuals. Trial participants were randomized into five groups of five, in which low-dose or high-dose Ad26.COV2.S was given once or twice, or placebo was given on both occasions. Ad26.COV2.S was administered intramuscularly at a dose of 5x10^10 or 1x10^11 viral particles, either as one shot or as two shots given 56 days apart.

Broad study findings and their caveats: The authors noted that the TCR breadth and depth analyses may have underestimated total T cell responses. Vaccine and placebo recipients had similar non-spike TCR breadth, a finding consistent with the vaccine containing only spike. The study was not powered for comparison of responses between vaccine doses or regimens. After vaccination, substantial breadth of spike-specific CD8+ and CD4+ T cell responses was reported. Spike-specific TCR breadth was higher in Ad26.COV2.S recipients than in placebo recipients (P = 0.0014).

The immunoSEQ Assay was the method used to sequence TCRbeta CDR3 regions. After extraction, genomic DNA underwent amplification by bias-controlled multiplex PCR, followed by high-throughput sequencing. As for the authors' bioinformatics: To quantify the absolute abundance of every unique TCRbeta CDR3 region, sequences were collapsed and filtered. T cell fraction was estimated by normalizing TCRbeta template counts to usable DNA, with usable DNA measured through amplification of reference genes found in all nucleated cells. Repertoire TCRs were annotated as SARS-CoV-2-specific by exact matching of V gene, CDR3 amino acid sequence and J gene to a known reactive TCR set. The reference SARS-CoV-2 TCR set was obtained from MIRA and was filtered for enrichment in COVID-19-positive ImmuneCODE repertoires, whereby public or cross-reactive TCRs were removed. Based on the MIRA antigens, annotated TCRs were further analysed at the level of specific ORF or position within ORF. Breadth was defined as annotated unique rearrangements over total unique productive rearrangements; depth was the summed frequency of those rearrangements. Group comparisons of TCR breadth used two-sided Wilcoxon rank-sum tests. TCRdb limited this immuneACCESS table to in-frame rearrangements with V and J called. A share of clones is missing; checked studies link under half to unresolved V genes, and the rest is unexplained. The DNA gave D and trimming, while V, J and clone size come from that table. The sample table holds nearly 400,000 clones, of which about 88% were seen once. The top ten clonotypes cover under 2% of the sample.

Sequenced here: peripheral blood, sampled in a trial of Ad26.COV2.S vaccine versus placebo. This sequence was found in a person between 18 and 65 years old who received the Ad26.COV2.S COVID-19 vaccine or a placebo. The V gene is TRBV9 and the J gene is TRBJ2-3; no D gene call is confident. The CDR3 here reads CASSAWVADTQYF. The nucleotides read TGTGCCAGCAGCGCTTGGGTGGCAGATACGCAGTATTTT.